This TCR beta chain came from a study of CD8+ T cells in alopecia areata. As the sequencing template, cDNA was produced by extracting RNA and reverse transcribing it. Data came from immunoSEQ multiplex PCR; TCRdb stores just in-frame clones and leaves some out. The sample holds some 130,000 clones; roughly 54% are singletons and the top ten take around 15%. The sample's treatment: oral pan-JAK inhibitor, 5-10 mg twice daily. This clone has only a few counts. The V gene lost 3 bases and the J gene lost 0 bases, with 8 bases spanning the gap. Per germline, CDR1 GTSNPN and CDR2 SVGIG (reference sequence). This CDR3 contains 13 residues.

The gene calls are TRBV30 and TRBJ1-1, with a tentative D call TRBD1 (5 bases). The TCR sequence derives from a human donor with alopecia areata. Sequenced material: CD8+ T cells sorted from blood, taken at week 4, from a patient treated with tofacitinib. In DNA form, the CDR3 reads TGTGCCTGGAGGGACACCGTGAACACTGAAGCTTTCTTT. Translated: CAWRDTVNTEAFF.